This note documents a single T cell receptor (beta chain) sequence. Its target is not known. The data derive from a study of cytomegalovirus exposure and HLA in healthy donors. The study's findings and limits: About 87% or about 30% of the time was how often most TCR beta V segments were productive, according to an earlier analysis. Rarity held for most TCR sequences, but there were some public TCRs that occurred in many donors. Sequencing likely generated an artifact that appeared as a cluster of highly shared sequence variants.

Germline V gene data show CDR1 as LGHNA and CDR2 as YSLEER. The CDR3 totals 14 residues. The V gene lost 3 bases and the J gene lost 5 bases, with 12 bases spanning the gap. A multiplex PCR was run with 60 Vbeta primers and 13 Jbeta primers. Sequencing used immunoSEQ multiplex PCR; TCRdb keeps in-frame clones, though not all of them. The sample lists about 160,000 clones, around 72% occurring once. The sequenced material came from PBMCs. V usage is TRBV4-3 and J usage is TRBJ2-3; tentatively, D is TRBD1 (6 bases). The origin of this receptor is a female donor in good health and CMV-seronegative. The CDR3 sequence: CASSHRGVGDTQYF. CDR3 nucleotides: TGCGCCAGCAGCCACAGGGGAGTCGGAGATACGCAGTATTTT.